Sequencing of this T cell receptor (beta chain) was carried out in a study of regulatory dendritic cells for organ transplantation. The wider study: Monocytes received vitamin D3 on days 0 and 4, IL-10 on day 4. Points from the study as a whole: Regulatory dendritic cells appeared to expand memory CD8+ clones less than mature ones.

As regards this clone: Its cognate antigen is unknown.

There are 19 residues in the CDR3. Germline V gene lookup returns CDR1 LGHNA and CDR2 YSLEER. The ends lost 0 bases at V and 7 bases at J; junction bases unmatched: 13. Only in-frame clones appear in the TCRdb table, and some are missing; sequencing was by immunoSEQ multiplex PCR. The sample lists 12,000 or so clones, about nine tenths seen once, with around 0.45% in the top ten. CFSE-labeled sorted T cells met regulatory or mature dendritic cells for five to six days. Material for sequencing was naive CD8+ T cells from blood cultured with dendritic cells. Documented subset: CD45RA+ naive T cells. This sequence originates from a human donor in good health. The chain employs TRBV4-3 and TRBJ2-1; 12 bases map to TRBD2. CDR3 protein: CASSQDRASLAGGGNEQFF. The CDR3 nucleotides are TGCGCCAGCAGCCAAGACCGAGCGTCCCTAGCGGGAGGGGGGAATGAGCAGTTCTTC.